Shown below are 15 T cell receptor beta chains from a single sample sequenced in a study of siplizumab effects on memory and regulatory T cells. Assay: immunoSEQ multiplex PCR; the TCRdb copy retains only in-frame clones and omits some. This table holds more than 50,000 clones, approximately 93% found once. The sample was CD8+ T cells sorted from blood. The receptors originated from a human donor in good health.

This rearrangement joins TRBV10-3 to TRBJ2-2; possible D gene TRBD1, 6 bases. The ends were cut back, 3 bases at V and 0 bases at J, with 20 bases in the middle. The CDR3 has 19 amino acids. Per the germline V gene, CDR1 is ENHRY and CDR2 is SYGVKD. CDR3: CAISDPRGALLSNTGELFF. The DNA for the CDR3 is TGTGCCATCAGTGATCCCAGGGGCGCACTCCTCTCGAACACCGGGGAGCTGTTTTTT.

The V call is TRBV9, the J call TRBJ2-3; D might be TRBD1 or TRBD2, each matching 6 bases. Looked up from germline, CDR1 is SGDLS and CDR2 is YYNGEE. Trimming took 0 bases from V and 3 from J, leaving 17 bases between them. CDR3 length: 17 amino acids. CDR3 region: CASSVGGGSRGTDTQYF. The CDR3 DNA follows: TGTGCCAGCAGCGTAGGAGGAGGGAGTAGGGGGACAGATACGCAGTATTTT.

This chain uses TRBV7-3 with TRBJ2-2, with D hard to call. CDR3 length equals 13 residues. CDR1 is SGHTA, CDR2 FQGTGA, per germline. Trimming shortened V by 5 bases and J by 7 bases, and 11 bases separated the two germline ends. CDR3 nucleotide sequence: TGTGCCAGCAGCCCGAATTTGGGCGGGGAGCTGTTTTTT. Translating it yields CASSPNLGGELFF.

This clone occurred once. The chain couples TRBV5-6 to TRBJ2-5; TRBD2 agrees at 9 bases. This CDR3 is built from 14 residues. The V and J ends lost 5 bases and 4 bases, in that order; junction bases with no gene match: 6. Germline V lookup: CDR1 SGHDT, CDR2 YYEEEE. The CDR3 DNA sequence: TGTGCCAGCAGGGGAAGCGGGAGGCTAGAGACCCAGTACTTC. It specifies CASRGSGRLETQYF.

The chain employs TRBV7-2 and TRBJ2-7; D might be TRBD2 (6 bases). Trimming cost V 7 bases and J 0 bases, with 13 bases left between them. The CDR3 contains 14 residues. Germline assignment: CDR1 SGHTA and CDR2 FQGNSA. CDR3 region: CASTRDGSSYEQYF. The CDR3 bases are TGTGCCAGCACCCGGGACGGGAGCTCCTACGAGCAGTACTTC.

The chain employs TRBV28 and TRBJ2-5; D is possibly TRBD2 (6 bases). Looked up from germline, CDR1 is MDHEN and CDR2 is SYDVKM. CDR3 size: 16 residues. Trimming took 5 bases from V and 1 from J, leaving 17 bases between them. CDR3 sequence: CASSTTRAGLQETQYF. The DNA of the CDR3 is TGTGCCAGCAGTACCACGCGGGCGGGACTCCAAGAGACCCAGTACTTC.

This chain connects TRBV27 to TRBJ2-5; TRBD1 matches 11 bases. J gave up 5 bases and V 3 bases, and 8 bases lay outside the gene matches. The CDR3 runs 16 residues. The V gene's germline CDR1 is MNHEY and CDR2 SMNVEV (reference sequence). The CDR3 protein is CASSLDRGLWMETQYF. The CDR3 DNA sequence: TGTGCCAGCAGTTTGGACAGGGGGCTTTGGATGGAGACCCAGTACTTC.

The V call is TRBV5-1, the J call TRBJ2-1, with 12 bases aligning to TRBD2. There are 16 residues in the CDR3. The germline gives CDR1 SGHRS, CDR2 YFSETQ. Unmatched junction bases numbered 11, after V lost 7 bases and J lost 6 bases. This chain's CDR3 is CASRLDPSGRVNEQFF. CDR3 coding DNA: TGCGCCAGCCGACTCGATCCTAGCGGGAGGGTCAATGAGCAGTTCTTC.

The V call is TRBV7-8, the J call TRBJ1-1, with D unresolved. The germline gives CDR1 SGHVS, CDR2 FQNEAQ. The V and J ends lost 1 base and 0 bases respectively, with 12 bases between them. The CDR3 has 16 residues. As DNA, the CDR3 is TGTGCCAGCAGCTTAGTGTTAAAAGCCATGAACACTGAAGCTTTCTTT. It encodes CASSLVLKAMNTEAFF.

This clone appeared a few times. This rearrangement joins TRBV9 to TRBJ1-3; D is undetermined. Germline CDR1 and CDR2: SGDLS and YYNGEE. V lost 4 bases and J 1 base, leaving 12 bases between the germline ends. The CDR3 runs 15 residues. This CDR3 reads CASSPSARSGNTIYF. The CDR3 DNA sequence: TGTGCCAGCAGCCCATCAGCGCGATCTGGAAACACCATATATTTT.

The CDR3 region is CASSLVRGATDTQYF. In DNA form, the CDR3 reads TGTGCCAGCAGCTTAGTCAGGGGAGCCACAGATACGCAGTATTTT. This sequence joins TRBV7-6 and TRBJ2-3; tentative D call: TRBD1 (6 bases). Germline V lookup: CDR1 SGHVS, CDR2 FNYEAQ. V was shortened by 1 base and J by 2 bases, with 10 bases between the two germline ends. This CDR3 is 15 amino acids long.

The gene calls are TRBV10-2 and TRBJ2-7, with D perhaps TRBD1 (6 bases). The CDR3 length is 12 residues. V lost 6 bases to trimming and J lost 5 bases, with 11 bases between them. CDR1 is WSHSY, CDR2 SAAADI, per germline. The CDR3 coding sequence is TGCGCCAGCAGCACAGGGTTTCACGAGCAGTACTTC. This codes for CASSTGFHEQYF.

This chain connects TRBV19 to TRBJ1-1, with D uncertain. Germline CDR1 LNHDA, CDR2 SQIVND (reference sequence). Trimming removed 5 bases at V and 0 bases at J, with 13 bases between. The CDR3 covers 15 residues. CDR3 sequence (DNA): TGTGCCAGTAGTCTCGGACGGCTTATGAACACTGAAGCTTTCTTT. It yields the protein CASSLGRLMNTEAFF. The full variable domain, with the rest looked up from reference TRBV19 and TRBJ1-1, is DGGITQSPKYLFRKEGQNVTLSCEQNLNHDAMYWYRQDPGQGLRLIYYSQIVNDFQKGDIAEGYSVSREKKESFPLTVTSAQKNPTAFYLCASSLGRLMNTEAFFGQGTRLTVV.

The chain is built from TRBV2 and TRBJ1-4; D remains unclear. Per germline, CDR1 SNHLY and CDR2 FYNNEI. Between the trimmed V and J ends, which lost 1 base and 0 bases, there was a span of 6 bases. The CDR3 covers 15 residues. In DNA, the CDR3 is TGTGCCAGCAGTGAAGTGTCTGCAACTAATGAAAAACTGTTTTTT. It yields the protein CASSEVSATNEKLFF.

A single count supports this clone. V is TRBV2 and J is TRBJ1-2; TRBD1 might be the D (5 bases). Germline values: CDR1 SNHLY, CDR2 FYNNEI. V gave up 8 bases and J gave up 5 bases, with 9 bases separating them. This CDR3 has 11 amino acids. CDR3 residues: CASGGGYGYTF. The CDR3 DNA sequence: TGTGCCAGCGGTGGGGGTTATGGCTACACCTTC. Full variable domain (rest looked up from reference TRBV2 and TRBJ1-2): EPEVTQTPSHQVTQMGQEVILRCVPISNHLYFYWYRQILGQKVEFLVSFYNNEISEKSEIFDDQFSVERPDGSNFTLKIRSTKLEDSAMYFCASGGGYGYTFGSGTRLTVV.